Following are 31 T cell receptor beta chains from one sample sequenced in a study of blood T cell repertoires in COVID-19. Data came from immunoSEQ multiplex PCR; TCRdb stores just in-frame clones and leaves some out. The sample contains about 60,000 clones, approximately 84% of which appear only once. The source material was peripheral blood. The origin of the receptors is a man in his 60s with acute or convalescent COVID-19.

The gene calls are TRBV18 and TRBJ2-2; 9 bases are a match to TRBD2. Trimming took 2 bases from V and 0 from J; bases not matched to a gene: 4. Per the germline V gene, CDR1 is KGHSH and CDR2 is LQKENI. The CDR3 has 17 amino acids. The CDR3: CASSPASGATNTGELFF. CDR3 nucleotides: TGTGCCAGCTCACCAGCTAGCGGGGCTACGAACACCGGGGAGCTGTTTTTT.

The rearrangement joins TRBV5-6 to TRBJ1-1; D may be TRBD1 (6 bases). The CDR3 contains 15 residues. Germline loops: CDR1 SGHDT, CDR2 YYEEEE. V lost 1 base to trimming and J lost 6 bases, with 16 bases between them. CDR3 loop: CASSLRQGFRAEAFF. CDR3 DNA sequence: TGTGCCAGCAGCTTGAGGCAGGGGTTTAGAGCTGAAGCTTTCTTT.

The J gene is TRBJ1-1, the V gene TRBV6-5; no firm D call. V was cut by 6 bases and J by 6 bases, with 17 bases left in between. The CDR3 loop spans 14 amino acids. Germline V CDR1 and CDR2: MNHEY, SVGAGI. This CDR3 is CASRKEGSYAEAFF. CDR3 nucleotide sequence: TGTGCCAGCAGGAAGGAAGGGAGTTACGCTGAAGCTTTCTTT.

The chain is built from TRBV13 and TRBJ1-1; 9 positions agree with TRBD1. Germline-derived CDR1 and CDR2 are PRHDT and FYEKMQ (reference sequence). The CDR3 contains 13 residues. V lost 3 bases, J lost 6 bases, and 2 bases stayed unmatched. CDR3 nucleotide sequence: TGTGCCAGCAGCTTGGACAGGGGCGCTGAAGCTTTCTTT. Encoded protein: CASSLDRGAEAFF.

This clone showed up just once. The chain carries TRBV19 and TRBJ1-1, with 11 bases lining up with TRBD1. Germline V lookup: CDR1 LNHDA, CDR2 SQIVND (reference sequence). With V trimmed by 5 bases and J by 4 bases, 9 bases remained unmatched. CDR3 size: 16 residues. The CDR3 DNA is TGTGCCAGTAGTCCCTTAGCCGGGACAGGGGGCACTGAAGCTTTCTTT. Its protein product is CASSPLAGTGGTEAFF.

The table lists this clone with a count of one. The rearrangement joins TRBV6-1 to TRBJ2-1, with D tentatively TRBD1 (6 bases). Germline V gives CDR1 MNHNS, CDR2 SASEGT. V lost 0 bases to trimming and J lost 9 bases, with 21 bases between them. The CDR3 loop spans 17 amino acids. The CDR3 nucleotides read TGTGCCAGCAGTGAAGCTCAGAGGACAGCAAAGTCGGGTGAGCAGTTCTTC. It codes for CASSEAQRTAKSGEQFF.

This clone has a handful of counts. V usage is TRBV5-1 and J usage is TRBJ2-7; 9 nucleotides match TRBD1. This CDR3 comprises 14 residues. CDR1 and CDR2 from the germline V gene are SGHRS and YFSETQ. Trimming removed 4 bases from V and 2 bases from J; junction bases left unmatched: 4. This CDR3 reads CASSPRTGAYEQYF. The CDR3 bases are TGCGCCAGCAGCCCCAGGACAGGGGCCTACGAGCAGTACTTC.

The CDR3 region is CASNYREASQPQHF. In nucleotides, the CDR3 is TGTGCCAGCAACTACCGGGAGGCGAGTCAGCCCCAGCATTTT. The chain couples TRBV6-5 to TRBJ1-5; D is unresolved. Trimming removed 7 bases at V and 6 bases at J, with 16 bases between. Germline CDR1 reads MNHEY; CDR2 reads SVGAGI. This CDR3 contains 14 residues.

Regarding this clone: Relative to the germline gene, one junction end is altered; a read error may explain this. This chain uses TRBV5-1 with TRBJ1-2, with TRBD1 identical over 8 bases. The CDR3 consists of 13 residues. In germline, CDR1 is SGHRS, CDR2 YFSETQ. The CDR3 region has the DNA TGCGCCAGCAGCAACCCCGGGACAGGCGCTCTCTCCTTC. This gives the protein CASSNPGTGALSF. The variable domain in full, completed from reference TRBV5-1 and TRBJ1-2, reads KAGVTQTPRYLIKTRGQQVTLSCSPISGHRSVSWYQQTPGQGLQFLFEYFSETQRNKGNFPGRFSGRQFSNSRSEMNVSTLELGDSALYLCASSNPGTGALSFGSGTRLTVV.

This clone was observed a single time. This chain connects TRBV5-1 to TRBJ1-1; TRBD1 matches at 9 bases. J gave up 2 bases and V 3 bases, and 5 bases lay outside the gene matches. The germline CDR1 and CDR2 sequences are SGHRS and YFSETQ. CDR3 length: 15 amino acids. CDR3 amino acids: CASSSGTGINTEAFF. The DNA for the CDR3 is TGCGCCAGCAGCTCGGGGACAGGGATCAACACTGAAGCTTTCTTT.

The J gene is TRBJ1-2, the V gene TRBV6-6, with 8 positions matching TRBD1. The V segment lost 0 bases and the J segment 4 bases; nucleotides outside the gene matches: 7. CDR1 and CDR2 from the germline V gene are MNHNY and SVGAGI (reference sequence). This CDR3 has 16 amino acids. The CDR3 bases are TGTGCCAGCAGTTACTCGACAGGGGCCCCCTTCTATGGCTACACCTTC. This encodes CASSYSTGAPFYGYTF.

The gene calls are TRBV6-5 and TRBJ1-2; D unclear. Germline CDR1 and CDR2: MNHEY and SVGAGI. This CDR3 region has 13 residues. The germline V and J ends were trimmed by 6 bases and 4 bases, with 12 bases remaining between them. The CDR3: CASSFVQAYGYTF. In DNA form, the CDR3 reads TGTGCCAGCAGCTTCGTCCAGGCCTATGGCTACACCTTC.

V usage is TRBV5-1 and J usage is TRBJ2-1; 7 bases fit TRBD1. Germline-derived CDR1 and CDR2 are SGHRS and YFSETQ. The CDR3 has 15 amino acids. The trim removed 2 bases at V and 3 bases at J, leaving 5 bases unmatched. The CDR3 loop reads CASSLQGPIYNEQFF. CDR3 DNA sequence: TGCGCCAGCAGCTTACAGGGGCCGATCTACAATGAGCAGTTCTTC.

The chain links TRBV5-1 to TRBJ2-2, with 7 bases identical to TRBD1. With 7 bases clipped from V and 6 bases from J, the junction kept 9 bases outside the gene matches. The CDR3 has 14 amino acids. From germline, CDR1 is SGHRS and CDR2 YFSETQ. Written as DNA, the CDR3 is TGCGCCAGCCGGGACAGAGCGAGTTCCGGGGAGCTGTTTTTT. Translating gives CASRDRASSGELFF.

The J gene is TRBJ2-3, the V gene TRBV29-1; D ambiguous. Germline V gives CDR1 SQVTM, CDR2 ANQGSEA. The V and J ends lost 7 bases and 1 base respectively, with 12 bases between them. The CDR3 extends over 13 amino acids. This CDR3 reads CSAIRVRTDTQYF. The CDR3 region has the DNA TGCAGCGCCATACGAGTTCGCACAGATACGCAGTATTTT.

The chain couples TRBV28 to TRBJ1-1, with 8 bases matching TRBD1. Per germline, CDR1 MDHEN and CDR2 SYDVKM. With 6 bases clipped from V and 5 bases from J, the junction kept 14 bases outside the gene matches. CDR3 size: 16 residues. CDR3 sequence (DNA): TGTGCCAGCAGCCCCCCAGGGGGCTATAGAGATACTGAAGCTTTCTTT. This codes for CASSPPGGYRDTEAFF.

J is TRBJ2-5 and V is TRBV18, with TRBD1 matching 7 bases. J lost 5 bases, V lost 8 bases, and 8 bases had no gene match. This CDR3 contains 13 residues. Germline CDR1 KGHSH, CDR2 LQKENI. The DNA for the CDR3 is TGTGCCAGCGCGAGACAGGGATCGGAGACCCAGTACTTC. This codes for CASARQGSETQYF.

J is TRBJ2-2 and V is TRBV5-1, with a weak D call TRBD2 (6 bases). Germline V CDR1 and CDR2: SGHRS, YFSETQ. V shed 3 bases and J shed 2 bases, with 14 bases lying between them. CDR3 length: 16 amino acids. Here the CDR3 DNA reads TGCGCCAGCAGCTGGGGGGTATTCGGAAACACCGGGGAGCTGTTTTTT. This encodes CASSWGVFGNTGELFF.

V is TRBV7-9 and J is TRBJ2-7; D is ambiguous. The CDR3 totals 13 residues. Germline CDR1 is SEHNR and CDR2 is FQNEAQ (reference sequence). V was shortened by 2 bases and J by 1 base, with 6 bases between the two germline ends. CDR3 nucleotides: TGTGCCAGCAGCTTACCTAGGTCCTACGAGCAGTACTTC. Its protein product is CASSLPRSYEQYF.

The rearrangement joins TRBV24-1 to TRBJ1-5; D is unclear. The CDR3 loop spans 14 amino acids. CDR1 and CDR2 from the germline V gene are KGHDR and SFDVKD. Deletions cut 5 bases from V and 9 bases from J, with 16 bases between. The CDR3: CATSGRDLLRPQHF. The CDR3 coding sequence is TGTGCCACCAGTGGCAGAGACTTGTTGAGGCCCCAGCATTTT.

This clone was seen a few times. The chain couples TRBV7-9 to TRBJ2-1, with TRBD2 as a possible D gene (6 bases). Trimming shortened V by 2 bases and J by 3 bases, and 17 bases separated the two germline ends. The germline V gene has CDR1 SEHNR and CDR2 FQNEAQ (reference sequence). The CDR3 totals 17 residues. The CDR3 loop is CASSLKSGGTLYNEQFF. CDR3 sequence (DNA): TGTGCCAGCAGCTTAAAGTCGGGCGGGACCCTCTACAATGAGCAGTTCTTC. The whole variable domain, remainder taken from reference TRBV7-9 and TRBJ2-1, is DTGVSQNPRHKITKRGQNVTFRCDPISEHNRLYWYRQTLGQGPEFLTYFQNEAQLEKSRLLSDRFSAERPKGSFSTLEIQRTEQGDSAMYLCASSLKSGGTLYNEQFFGPGTRLTVL.

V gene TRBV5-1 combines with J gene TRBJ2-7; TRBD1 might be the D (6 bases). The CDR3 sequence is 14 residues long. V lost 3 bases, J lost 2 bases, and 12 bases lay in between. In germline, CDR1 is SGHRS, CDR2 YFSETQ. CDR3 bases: TGCGCCAGCAGCTCCCGGGACAATCCCTACGAGCAGTACTTC. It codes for CASSSRDNPYEQYF. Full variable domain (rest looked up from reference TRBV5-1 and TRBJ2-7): KAGVTQTPRYLIKTRGQQVTLSCSPISGHRSVSWYQQTPGQGLQFLFEYFSETQRNKGNFPGRFSGRQFSNSRSEMNVSTLELGDSALYLCASSSRDNPYEQYFGPGTRLTVT.

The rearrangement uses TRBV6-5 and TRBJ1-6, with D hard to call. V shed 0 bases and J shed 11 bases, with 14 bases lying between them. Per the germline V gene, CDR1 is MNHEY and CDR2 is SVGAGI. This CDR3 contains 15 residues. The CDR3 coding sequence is TGTGCCAGCAGTTACTCTGGCGGAGATAAGGCACCCCTCCACTTT. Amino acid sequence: CASSYSGGDKAPLHF.

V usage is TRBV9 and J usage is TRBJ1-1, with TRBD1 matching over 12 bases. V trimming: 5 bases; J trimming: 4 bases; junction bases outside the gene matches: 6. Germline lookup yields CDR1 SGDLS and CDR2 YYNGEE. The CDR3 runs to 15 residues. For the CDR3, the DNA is TGTGCCAGCAGGCCCCCGGGACAGGGGGCCACTGAAGCTTTCTTT. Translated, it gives CASRPPGQGATEAFF.

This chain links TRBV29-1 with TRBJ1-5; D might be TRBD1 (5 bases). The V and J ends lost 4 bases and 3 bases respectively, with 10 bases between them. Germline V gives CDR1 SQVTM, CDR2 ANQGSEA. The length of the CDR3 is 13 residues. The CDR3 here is CSVGGGNNQPQHF. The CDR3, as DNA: TGCAGCGTTGGCGGGGGGAACAATCAGCCCCAGCATTTT.

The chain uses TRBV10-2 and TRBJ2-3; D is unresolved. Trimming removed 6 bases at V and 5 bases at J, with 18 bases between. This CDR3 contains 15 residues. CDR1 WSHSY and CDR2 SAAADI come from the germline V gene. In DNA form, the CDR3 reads TGCGCCAGCAGACCGACTCAAGCAATGATAGATACGCAGTATTTT. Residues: CASRPTQAMIDTQYF.

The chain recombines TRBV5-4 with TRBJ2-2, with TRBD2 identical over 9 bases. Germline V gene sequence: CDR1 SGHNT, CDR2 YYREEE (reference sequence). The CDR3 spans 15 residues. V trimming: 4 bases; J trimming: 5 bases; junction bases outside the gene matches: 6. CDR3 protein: CASSPAGGGTGELFF. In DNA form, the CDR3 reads TGTGCCAGCAGCCCAGCGGGGGGAGGGACCGGGGAGCTGTTTTTT. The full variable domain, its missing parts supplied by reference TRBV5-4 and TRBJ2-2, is ETGVTQSPTHLIKTRGQQVTLRCSSQSGHNTVSWYQQALGQGPQFIFQYYREEENGRGNFPPRFSGLQFPNYSSELNVNALELDDSALYLCASSPAGGGTGELFFGEGSRLTVL.

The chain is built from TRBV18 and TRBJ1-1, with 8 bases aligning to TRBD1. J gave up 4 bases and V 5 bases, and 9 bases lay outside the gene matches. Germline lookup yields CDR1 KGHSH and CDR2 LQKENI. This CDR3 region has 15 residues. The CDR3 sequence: CASSFQGARVTEAFF. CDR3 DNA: TGTGCCAGCTCATTTCAGGGGGCCAGGGTCACTGAAGCTTTCTTT.

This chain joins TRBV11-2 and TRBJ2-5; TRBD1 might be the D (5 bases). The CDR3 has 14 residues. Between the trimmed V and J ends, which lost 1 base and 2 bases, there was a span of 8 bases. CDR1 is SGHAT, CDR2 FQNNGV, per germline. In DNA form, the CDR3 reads TGTGCCAGCAGCTTAGTGGGGCTGCAAGAGACCCAGTACTTC. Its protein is CASSLVGLQETQYF. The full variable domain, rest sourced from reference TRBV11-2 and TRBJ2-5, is EAGVAQSPRYKIIEKRQSVAFWCNPISGHATLYWYQQILGQGPKLLIQFQNNGVVDDSQLPKDRFSAERLKGVDSTLKIQPAKLEDSAVYLCASSLVGLQETQYFGPGTRLLVL.

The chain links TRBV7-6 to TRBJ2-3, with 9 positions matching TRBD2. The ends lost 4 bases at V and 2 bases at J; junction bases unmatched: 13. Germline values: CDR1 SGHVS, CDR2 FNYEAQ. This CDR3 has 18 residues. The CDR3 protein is CASSSSGGNLPLTDTQYF. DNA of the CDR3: TGTGCCAGCAGCTCAAGCGGGGGGAACCTACCGCTCACAGATACGCAGTATTTT.

The CDR3 sequence: CASSIDGLAGLYEQYF. DNA of the CDR3: TGTGCCAGTAGTATAGATGGTCTAGCGGGTTTGTACGAGCAGTACTTC. This rearrangement joins TRBV19 to TRBJ2-7; 8 nucleotides line up with TRBD2. Germline assignment: CDR1 LNHDA and CDR2 SQIVND (reference sequence). V lost 0 bases to trimming and J lost 4 bases; unmatched junction nucleotides: 8. The length of the CDR3 is 16 residues.